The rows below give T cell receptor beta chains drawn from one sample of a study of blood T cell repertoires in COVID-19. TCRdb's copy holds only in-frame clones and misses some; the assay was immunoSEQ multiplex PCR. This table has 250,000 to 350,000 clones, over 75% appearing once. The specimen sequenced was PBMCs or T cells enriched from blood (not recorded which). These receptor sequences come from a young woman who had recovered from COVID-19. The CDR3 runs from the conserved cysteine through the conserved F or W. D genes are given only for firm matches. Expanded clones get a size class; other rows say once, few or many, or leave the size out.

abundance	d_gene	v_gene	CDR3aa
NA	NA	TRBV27	CASSTQTAPTDTQYF
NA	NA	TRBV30	CAWSVQLNEKLFF
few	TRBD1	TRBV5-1	CASSSGQAEANYGYTF
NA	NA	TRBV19	CASSIGVNTEAFF
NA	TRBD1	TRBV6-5	CASRQPTGEAFF
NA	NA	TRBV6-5	CASSLDSMSGNTIYF
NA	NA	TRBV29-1	CSGVDTLNTEAFF
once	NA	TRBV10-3	CAAGRQAISGGTEAFF
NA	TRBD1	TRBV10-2	CASRDPGQGAGNTIYF
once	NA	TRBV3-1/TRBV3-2	CASSQSALRAGPENIQYF
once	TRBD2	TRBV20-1	CSASFFSNRGGGTSGLDEQYF
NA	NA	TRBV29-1	CSVEELTEYGYTF
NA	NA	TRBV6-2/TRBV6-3	CASSYRTWTGSSYNEQFF